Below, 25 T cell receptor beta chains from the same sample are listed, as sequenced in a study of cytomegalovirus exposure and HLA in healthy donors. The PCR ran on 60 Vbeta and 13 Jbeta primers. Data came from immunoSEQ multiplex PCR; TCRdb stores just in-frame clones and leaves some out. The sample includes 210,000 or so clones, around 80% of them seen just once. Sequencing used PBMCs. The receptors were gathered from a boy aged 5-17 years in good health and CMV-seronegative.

The CDR3 region is CASSPTFAGETQYF. CDR3 coding DNA: TGTGCCAGCAGCCCGACTTTTGCAGGGGAGACCCAGTACTTC. The chain couples TRBV7-3 to TRBJ2-5, with D tentatively TRBD1 (5 bases). The ends were cut back, 5 bases at V and 5 bases at J, with 15 bases in the middle. Per germline, CDR1 SGHTA and CDR2 FQGTGA. CDR3 length equals 14 residues.

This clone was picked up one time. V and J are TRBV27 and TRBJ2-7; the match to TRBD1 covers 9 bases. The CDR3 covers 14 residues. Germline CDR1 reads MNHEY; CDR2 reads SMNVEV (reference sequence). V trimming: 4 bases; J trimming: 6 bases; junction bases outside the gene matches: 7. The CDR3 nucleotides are TGTGCCAGCAGTTGGGGGACAGGGATGCCCGAGCAGTACTTC. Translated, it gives CASSWGTGMPEQYF.

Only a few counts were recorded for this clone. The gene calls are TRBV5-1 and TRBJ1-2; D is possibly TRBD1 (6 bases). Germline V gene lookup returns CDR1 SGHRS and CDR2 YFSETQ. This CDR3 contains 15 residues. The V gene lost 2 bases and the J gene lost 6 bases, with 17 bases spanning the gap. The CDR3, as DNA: TGCGCCAGCAGCTTTTCGGGGGGGGGCCCGGATGGCTACACCTTC. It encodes CASSFSGGGPDGYTF.

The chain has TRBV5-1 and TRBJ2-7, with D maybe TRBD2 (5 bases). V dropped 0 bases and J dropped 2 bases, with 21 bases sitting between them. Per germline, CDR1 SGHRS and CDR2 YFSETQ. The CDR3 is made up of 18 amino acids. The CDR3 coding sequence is TGCGCCAGCAGCTTGGAGAGGCCGGCCGGACTCCTTACCTACGAGCAGTACTTC. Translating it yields CASSLERPAGLLTYEQYF.

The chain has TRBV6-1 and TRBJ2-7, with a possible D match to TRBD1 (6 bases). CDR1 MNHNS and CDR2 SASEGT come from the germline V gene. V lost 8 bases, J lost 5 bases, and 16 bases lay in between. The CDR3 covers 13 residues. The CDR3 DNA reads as TGTGCCAGCGATCCCCCGGGGACACACGAGCAGTACTTC. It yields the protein CASDPPGTHEQYF.

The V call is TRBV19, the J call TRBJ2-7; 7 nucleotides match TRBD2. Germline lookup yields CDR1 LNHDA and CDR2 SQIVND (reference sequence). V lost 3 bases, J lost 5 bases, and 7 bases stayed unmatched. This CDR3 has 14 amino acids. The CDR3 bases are TGTGCCAGTAGTATCGACTACGGGGGGAACGAGCAGTACTTC. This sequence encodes CASSIDYGGNEQYF.

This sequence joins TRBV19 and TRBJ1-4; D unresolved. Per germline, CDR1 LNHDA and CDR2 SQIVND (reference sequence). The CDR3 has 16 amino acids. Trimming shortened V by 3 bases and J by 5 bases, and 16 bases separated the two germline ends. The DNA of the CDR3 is TGTGCCAGTAGTATCTTCGGGTTTCAGAGCAATGAAAAACTGTTTTTT. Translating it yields CASSIFGFQSNEKLFF.

CDR3 amino acids: CASSTGTSGRTGELFF. In DNA form, the CDR3 reads TGCGCCAGCAGTACCGGGACTAGCGGTCGAACCGGGGAGCTGTTTTTT. The chain joins TRBV10-2 to TRBJ2-2, with TRBD2 matching over 11 bases. Germline CDR1 WSHSY, CDR2 SAAADI. The CDR3 contains 16 residues. The V and J ends lost 5 bases and 5 bases, in that order; junction bases with no gene match: 7.

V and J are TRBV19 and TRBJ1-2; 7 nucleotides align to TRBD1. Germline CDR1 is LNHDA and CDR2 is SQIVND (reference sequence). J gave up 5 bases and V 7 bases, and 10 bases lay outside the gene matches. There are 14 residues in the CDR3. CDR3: CASTPSGRGYGYTF. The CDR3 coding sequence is TGTGCCAGTACCCCGTCGGGCAGGGGGTATGGCTACACCTTC.

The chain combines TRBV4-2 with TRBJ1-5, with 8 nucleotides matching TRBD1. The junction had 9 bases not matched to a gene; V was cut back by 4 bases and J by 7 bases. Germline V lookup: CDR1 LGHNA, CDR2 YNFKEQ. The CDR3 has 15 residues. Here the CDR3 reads CASSRGTGDGQPQHF. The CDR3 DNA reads TGTGCCAGCAGCCGAGGGACAGGAGACGGGCAGCCCCAGCATTTT.

CDR3 in amino acids: CASSKKGLAVGDEQFF. The CDR3 DNA follows: TGTGCCAGCAGCAAAAAAGGACTAGCGGTAGGGGATGAGCAGTTCTTC. J is TRBJ2-1 and V is TRBV7-2, with TRBD2 identical over 10 bases. After removal of 5 bases from V and 8 bases from J, the junction contained 12 bases not matched to a gene. CDR1 is SGHTA, CDR2 FQGNSA, per germline. The CDR3 has 16 residues.

CDR3 amino acids: CASSQGPDRLFYEQYF. CDR3 DNA: TGCGCCAGCAGCCAGGGGCCGGACAGGTTGTTCTACGAGCAGTACTTC. The genes are TRBV4-1 and TRBJ2-7; 7 bases are shared with TRBD1. V shed 3 bases and J 3 bases; nucleotides not matched to a gene: 11. In germline, CDR1 is MGHRA, CDR2 YSYEKL. The CDR3 consists of 16 residues.

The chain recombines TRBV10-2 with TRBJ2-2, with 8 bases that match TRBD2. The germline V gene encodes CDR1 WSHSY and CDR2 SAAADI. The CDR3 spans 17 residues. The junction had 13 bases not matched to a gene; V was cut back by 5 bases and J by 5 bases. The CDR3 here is CASSLVLSGSGTGELFF. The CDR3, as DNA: TGCGCCAGCAGTTTAGTGTTGAGCGGGAGCGGAACCGGGGAGCTGTTTTTT.

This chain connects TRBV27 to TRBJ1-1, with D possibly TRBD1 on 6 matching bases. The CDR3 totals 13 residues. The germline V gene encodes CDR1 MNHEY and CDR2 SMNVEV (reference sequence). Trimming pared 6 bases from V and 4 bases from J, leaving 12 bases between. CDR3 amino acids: CASRPTGPTEAFF. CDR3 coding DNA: TGTGCCAGCAGACCAACAGGGCCCACTGAAGCTTTCTTT.

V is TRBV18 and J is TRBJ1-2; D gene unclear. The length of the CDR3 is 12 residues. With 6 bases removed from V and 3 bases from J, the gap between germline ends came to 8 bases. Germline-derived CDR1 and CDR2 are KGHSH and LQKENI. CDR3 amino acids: CASSAGHYGYTF. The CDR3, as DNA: TGTGCCAGCTCCGCGGGCCACTATGGCTACACCTTC.

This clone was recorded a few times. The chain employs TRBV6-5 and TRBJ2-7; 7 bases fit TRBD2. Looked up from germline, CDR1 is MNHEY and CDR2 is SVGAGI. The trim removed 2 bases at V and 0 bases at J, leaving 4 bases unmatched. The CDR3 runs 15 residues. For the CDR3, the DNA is TGTGCCAGCAGTTACGAAGGCGGGAGCTCCTACGAGCAGTACTTC. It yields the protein CASSYEGGSSYEQYF.

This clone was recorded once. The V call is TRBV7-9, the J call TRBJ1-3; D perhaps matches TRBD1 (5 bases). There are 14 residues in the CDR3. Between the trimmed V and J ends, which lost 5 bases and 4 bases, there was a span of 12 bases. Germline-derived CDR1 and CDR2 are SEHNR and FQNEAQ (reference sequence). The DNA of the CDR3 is TGTGCCAGCAGCGCCAGACAGTTGGGAAACACCATATATTTT. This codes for CASSARQLGNTIYF.

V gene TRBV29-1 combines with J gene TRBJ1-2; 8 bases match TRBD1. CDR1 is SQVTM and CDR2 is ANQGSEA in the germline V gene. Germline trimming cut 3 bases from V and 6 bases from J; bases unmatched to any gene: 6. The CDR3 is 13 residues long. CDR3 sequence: CSVETTGVNGYTF. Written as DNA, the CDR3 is TGCAGCGTTGAGACGACAGGGGTGAATGGCTACACCTTC.

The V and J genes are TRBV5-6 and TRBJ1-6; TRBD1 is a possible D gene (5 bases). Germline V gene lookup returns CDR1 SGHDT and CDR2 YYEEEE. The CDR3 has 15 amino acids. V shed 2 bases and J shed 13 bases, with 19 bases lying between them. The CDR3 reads CASSFSVGGSGPLHF. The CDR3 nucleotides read TGTGCCAGCAGCTTTTCAGTCGGGGGTAGTGGGCCCCTCCACTTT.

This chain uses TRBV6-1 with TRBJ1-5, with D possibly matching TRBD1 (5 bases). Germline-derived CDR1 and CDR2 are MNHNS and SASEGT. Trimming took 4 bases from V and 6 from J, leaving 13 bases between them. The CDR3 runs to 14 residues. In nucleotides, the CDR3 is TGTGCCAGCAGTGGAAGCAGGGTGGGTCAGCCCCAGCATTTT. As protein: CASSGSRVGQPQHF.

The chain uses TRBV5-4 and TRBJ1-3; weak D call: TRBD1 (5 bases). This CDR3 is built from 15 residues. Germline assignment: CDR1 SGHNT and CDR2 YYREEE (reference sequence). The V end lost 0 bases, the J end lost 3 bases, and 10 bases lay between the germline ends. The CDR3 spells CASSLGRDFGNTIYF. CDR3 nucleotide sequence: TGTGCCAGCAGCTTGGGCAGGGACTTTGGAAACACCATATATTTT.

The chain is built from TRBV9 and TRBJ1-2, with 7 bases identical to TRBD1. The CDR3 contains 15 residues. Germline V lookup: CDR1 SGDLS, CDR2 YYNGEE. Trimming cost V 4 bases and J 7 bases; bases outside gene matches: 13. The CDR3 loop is CASSPPPTGFSGYTF. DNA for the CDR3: TGTGCCAGCAGCCCCCCCCCGACAGGGTTTAGTGGCTACACCTTC.

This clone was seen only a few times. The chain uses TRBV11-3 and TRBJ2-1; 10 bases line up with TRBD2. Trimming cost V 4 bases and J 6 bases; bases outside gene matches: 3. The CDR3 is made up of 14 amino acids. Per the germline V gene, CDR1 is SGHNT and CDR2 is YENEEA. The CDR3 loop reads CASSYGLAANEQFF. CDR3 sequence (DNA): TGTGCCAGCAGCTACGGACTAGCGGCCAATGAGCAGTTCTTC.

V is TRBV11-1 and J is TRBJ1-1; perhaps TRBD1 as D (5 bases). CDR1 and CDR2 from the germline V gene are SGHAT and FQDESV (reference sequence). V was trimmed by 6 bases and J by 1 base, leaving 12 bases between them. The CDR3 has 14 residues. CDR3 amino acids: CASRQEIGNTEAFF. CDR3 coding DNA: TGTGCCAGCAGACAGGAGATTGGGAACACTGAAGCTTTCTTT.

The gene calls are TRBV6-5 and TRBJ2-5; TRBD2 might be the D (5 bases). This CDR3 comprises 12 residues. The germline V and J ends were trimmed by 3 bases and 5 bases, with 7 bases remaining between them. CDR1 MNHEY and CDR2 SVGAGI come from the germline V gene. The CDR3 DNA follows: TGTGCCAGCAGTTATAGGAGGGAGACCCAGTACTTC. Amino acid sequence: CASSYRRETQYF.